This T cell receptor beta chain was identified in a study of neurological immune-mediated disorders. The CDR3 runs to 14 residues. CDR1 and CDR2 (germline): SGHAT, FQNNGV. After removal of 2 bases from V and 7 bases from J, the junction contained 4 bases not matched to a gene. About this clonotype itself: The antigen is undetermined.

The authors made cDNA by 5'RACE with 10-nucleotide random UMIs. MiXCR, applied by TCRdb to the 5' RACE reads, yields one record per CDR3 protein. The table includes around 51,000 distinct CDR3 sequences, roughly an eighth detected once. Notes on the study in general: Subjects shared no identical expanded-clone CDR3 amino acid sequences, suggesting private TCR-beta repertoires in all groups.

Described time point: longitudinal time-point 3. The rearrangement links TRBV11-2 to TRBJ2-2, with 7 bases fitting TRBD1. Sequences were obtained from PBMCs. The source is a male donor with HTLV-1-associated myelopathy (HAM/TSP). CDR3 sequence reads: CASSLLQGVGELFF. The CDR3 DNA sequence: TGTGCCAGCAGCTTACTGCAGGGGGTCGGGGAGCTGTTTTTT.